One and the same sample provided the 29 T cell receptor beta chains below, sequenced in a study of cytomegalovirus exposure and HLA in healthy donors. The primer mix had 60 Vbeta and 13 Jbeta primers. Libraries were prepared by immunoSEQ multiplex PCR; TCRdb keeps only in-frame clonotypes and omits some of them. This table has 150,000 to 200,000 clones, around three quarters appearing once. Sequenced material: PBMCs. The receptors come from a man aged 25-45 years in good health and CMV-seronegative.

The CDR3: CASSLATGGNEQFF. The CDR3 DNA reads as TGCGCCAGCAGCTTGGCGACAGGGGGCAATGAGCAGTTCTTC. The chain couples TRBV5-1 to TRBJ2-1, with 9 bases fitting TRBD1. The CDR3 has 14 residues. The V gene's germline CDR1 is SGHRS and CDR2 YFSETQ. Trimming cost V 0 bases and J 6 bases; bases outside gene matches: 1.

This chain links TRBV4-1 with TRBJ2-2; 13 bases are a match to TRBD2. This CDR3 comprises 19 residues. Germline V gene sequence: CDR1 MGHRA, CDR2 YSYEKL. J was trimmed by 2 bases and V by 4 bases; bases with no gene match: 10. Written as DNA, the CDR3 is TGCGCCAGCAGCCCCTCGACTAGCGGGGGGTCGGGTAACACCGGGGAGCTGTTTTTT. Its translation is CASSPSTSGGSGNTGELFF.

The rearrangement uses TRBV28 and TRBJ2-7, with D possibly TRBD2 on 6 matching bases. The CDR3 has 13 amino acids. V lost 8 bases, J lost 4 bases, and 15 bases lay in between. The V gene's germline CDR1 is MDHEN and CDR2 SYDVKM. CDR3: CASGLQDGYEQYF. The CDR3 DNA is TGTGCCAGCGGACTACAGGATGGGTACGAGCAGTACTTC.

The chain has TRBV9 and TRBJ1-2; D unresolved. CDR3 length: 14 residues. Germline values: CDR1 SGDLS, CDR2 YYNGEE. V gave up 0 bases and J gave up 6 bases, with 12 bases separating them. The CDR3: CASSVAPGLDGYTF. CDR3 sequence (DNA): TGTGCCAGCAGCGTAGCTCCCGGGTTGGATGGCTACACCTTC.

The CDR3 region has the DNA TGTGCCAGCAGCTCGCTACTAGCGGGGGAGCAGTACTTC. Translated, it gives CASSSLLAGEQYF. The chain carries TRBV11-2 and TRBJ2-7, with 10 bases matching TRBD2. This CDR3 spans 13 amino acids. With 4 bases clipped from V and 7 bases from J, the junction kept 4 bases outside the gene matches. Germline assignment: CDR1 SGHAT and CDR2 FQNNGV.

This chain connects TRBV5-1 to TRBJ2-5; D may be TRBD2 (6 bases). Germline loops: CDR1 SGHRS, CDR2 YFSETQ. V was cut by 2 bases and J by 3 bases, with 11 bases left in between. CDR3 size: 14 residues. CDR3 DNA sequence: TGCGCCAGCAGCTTCCGGGACTCTAAAGAGACCCAGTACTTC. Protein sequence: CASSFRDSKETQYF.

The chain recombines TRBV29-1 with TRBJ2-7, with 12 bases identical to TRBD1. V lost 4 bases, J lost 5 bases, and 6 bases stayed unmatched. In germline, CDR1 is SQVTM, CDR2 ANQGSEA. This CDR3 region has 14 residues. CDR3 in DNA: TGCAGCGTTGGGGGGACAGGGGGCGGGAACGAGCAGTACTTC. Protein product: CSVGGTGGGNEQYF.

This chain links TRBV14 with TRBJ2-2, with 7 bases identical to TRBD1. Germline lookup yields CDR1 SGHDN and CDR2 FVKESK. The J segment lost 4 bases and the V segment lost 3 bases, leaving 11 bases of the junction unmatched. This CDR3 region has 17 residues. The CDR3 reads CASSHALRQGRTGELFF. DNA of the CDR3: TGTGCCAGCAGCCACGCACTCCGACAGGGCCGCACCGGGGAGCTGTTTTTT.

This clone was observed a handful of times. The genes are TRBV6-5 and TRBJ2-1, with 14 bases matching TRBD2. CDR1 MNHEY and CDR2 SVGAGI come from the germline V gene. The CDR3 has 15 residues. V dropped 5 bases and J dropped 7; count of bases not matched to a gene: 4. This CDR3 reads CASSPGLAGVNEQFF. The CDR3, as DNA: TGTGCCAGCAGTCCGGGACTAGCGGGAGTGAATGAGCAGTTCTTC.

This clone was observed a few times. CDR3 amino acids: CASSVARQGRRFIYGYTF. The CDR3 bases are TGTGCCAGCAGTGTCGCAAGACAGGGGCGCCGATTTATCTATGGCTACACCTTC. The chain is built from TRBV6-1 and TRBJ1-2; 8 nucleotides align to TRBD1. Germline-derived CDR1 and CDR2 are MNHNS and SASEGT. The CDR3 covers 18 residues. V dropped 4 bases and J dropped 4; count of bases not matched to a gene: 17.

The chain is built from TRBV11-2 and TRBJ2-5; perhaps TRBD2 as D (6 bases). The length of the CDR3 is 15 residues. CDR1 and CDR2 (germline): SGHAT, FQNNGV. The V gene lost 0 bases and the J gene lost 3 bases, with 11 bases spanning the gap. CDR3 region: CASSLEVSGEETQYF. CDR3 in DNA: TGTGCCAGCAGCTTAGAGGTATCGGGAGAAGAGACCCAGTACTTC.

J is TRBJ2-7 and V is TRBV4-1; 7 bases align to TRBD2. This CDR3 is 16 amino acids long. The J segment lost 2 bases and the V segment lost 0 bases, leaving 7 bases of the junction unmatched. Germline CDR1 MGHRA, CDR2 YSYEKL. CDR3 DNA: TGCGCCAGCAGCCAAGATCCGACTAGCAGACCCTACGAGCAGTACTTC. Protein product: CASSQDPTSRPYEQYF.

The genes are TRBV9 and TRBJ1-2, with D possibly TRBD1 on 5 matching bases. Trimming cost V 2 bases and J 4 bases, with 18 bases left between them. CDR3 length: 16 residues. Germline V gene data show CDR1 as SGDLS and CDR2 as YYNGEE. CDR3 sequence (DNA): TGTGCCAGCAGCGTCGGGTTTCGAAGGGGACTCTATGGCTACACCTTC. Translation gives CASSVGFRRGLYGYTF.

This CDR3 reads CASSAQTGGQTGELFF. Written as DNA, the CDR3 is TGTGCCAGCAGCGCTCAGACAGGGGGCCAAACCGGGGAGCTGTTTTTT. The genes are TRBV9 and TRBJ2-2; 10 bases agree with TRBD1. The germline V gene has CDR1 SGDLS and CDR2 YYNGEE. The V gene end was trimmed by 3 bases and the J gene end by 5 bases; junction bases not matched to a gene: 7. This CDR3 region has 16 residues.

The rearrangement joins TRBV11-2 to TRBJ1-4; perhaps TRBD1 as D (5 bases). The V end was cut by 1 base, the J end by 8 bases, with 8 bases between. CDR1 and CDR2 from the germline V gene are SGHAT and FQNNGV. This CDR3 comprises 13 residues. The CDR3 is CASSLGPGEKLFF. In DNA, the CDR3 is TGTGCCAGCAGCTTAGGGCCAGGGGAAAAACTGTTTTTT.

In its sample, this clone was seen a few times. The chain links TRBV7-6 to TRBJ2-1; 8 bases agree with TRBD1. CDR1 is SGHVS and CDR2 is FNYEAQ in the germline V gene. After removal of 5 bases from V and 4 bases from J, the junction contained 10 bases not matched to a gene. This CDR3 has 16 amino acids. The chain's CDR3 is CASSGRQGRSYNEQFF. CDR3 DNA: TGTGCCAGCAGCGGGCGACAGGGGCGATCTTACAATGAGCAGTTCTTC.

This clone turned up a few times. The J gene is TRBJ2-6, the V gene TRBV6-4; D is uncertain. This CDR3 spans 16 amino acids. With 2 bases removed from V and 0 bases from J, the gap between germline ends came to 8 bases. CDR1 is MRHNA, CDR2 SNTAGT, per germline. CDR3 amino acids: CASSDGLSSGANVLTF. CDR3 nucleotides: TGTGCCAGCAGTGACGGCTTATCCTCTGGGGCCAACGTCCTGACTTTC.

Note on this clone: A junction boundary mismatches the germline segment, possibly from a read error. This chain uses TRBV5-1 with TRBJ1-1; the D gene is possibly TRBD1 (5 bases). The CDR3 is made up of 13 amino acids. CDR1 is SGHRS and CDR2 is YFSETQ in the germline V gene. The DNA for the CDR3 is TGCGCCAGCAGCTTTCGGGGGAACTCTGAAGCTTTCTTT. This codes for CASSFRGNSEAFF.

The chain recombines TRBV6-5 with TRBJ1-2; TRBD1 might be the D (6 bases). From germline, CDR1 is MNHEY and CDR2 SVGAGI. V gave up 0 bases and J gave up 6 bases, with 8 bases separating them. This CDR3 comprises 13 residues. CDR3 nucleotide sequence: TGTGCCAGCAGTTACTCGGGGGCTGATGGCTACACCTTC. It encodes CASSYSGADGYTF.

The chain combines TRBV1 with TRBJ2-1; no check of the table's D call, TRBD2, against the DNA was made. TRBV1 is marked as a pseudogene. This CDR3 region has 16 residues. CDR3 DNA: TGCACCAGCAGCCGGTCGATGGGGGAGGGTGGCTATGAGCAGTTCTTC. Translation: CTSSRSMGEGGYEQFF.

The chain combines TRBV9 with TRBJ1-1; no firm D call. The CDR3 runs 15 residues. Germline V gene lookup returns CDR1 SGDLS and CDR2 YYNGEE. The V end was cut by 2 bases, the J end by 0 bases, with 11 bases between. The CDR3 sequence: CASSVEGLMNTEAFF. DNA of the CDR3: TGTGCCAGCAGCGTCGAGGGTCTTATGAACACTGAAGCTTTCTTT.

The CDR3 coding sequence is TGTGCCAGCAGCCCTAGCGGGAGACCGCAAGAGACCCAGTACTTC. Residues: CASSPSGRPQETQYF. V and J are TRBV5-4 and TRBJ2-5; 10 bases agree with TRBD2. The CDR3 covers 15 residues. The ends lost 4 bases at V and 2 bases at J; junction bases unmatched: 5. Germline V gene lookup returns CDR1 SGHNT and CDR2 YYREEE (reference sequence).

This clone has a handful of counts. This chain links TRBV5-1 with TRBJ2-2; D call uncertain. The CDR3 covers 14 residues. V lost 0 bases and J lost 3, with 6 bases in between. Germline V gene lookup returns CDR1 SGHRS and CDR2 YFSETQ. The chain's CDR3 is CASSLAGDTGELFF. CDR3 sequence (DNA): TGCGCCAGCAGCTTGGCCGGAGACACCGGGGAGCTGTTTTTT.

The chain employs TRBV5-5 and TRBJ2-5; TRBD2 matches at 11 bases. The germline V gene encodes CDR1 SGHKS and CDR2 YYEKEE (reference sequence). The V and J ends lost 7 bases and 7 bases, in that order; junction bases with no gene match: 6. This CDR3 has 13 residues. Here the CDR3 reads CASVIAGGVTQYF. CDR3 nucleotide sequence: TGTGCCAGCGTTATAGCGGGAGGGGTGACCCAGTACTTC.

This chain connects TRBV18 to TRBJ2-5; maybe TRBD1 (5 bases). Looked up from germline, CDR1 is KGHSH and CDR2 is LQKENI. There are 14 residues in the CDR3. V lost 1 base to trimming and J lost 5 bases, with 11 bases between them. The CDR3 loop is CASSPLGRAETQYF. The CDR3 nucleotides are TGTGCCAGCTCACCACTAGGCAGGGCTGAGACCCAGTACTTC.

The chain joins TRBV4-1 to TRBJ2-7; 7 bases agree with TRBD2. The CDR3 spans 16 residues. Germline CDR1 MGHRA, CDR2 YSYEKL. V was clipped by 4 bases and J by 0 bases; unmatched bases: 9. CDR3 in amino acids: CASSLEASGPSYEQYF. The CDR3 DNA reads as TGCGCCAGCAGCCTGGAGGCTAGCGGCCCCTCCTACGAGCAGTACTTC.

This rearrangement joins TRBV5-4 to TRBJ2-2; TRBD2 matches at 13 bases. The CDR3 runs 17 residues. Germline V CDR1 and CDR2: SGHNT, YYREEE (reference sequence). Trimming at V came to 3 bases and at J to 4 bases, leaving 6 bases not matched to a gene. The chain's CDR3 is CASSSGLAGILTGELFF. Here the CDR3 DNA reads TGTGCCAGCAGCTCGGGACTAGCGGGAATACTCACCGGGGAGCTGTTTTTT.

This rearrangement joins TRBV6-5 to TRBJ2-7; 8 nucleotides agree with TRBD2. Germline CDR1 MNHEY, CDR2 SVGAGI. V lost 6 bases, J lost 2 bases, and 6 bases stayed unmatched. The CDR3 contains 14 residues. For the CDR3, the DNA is TGTGCCAGCAGCCAAACGGGAGGGGCCTACGAGCAGTACTTC. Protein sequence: CASSQTGGAYEQYF.

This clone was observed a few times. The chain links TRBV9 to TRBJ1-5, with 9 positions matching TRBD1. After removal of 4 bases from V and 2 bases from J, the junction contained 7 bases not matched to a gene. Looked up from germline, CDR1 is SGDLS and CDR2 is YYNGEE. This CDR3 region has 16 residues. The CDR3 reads CASSTGTGYGNQPQHF. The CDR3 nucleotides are TGTGCCAGCAGCACCGGGACAGGGTATGGCAATCAGCCCCAGCATTTT. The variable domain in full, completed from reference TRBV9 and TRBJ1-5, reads DSGVTQTPKHLITATGQRVTLRCSPRSGDLSVYWYQQSLDQGLQFLIQYYNGEERAKGNILERFSAQQFPDLHSELNLSSLELGDSALYFCASSTGTGYGNQPQHFGDGTRLSIL.